Shown below are 19 T cell receptor beta chains from a single sample sequenced in a study of CD8+ T cells in alopecia areata. The authors extracted RNA and reverse transcribed it into cDNA as the sequencing template. Clones were read by immunoSEQ multiplex PCR, and TCRdb kept only the in-frame ones, dropping some. The sample holds fewer than 200,000 clones, about 60% seen once. Treatment meaning: oral pan-JAK inhibitor, 5-10 mg twice daily. The material was CD8+ T cells sorted from blood, obtained at week 24, from a patient treated with tofacitinib. These receptors were obtained from a human donor with alopecia areata.

This clone was counted only a few times. This sequence joins TRBV6-5 and TRBJ2-2; D perhaps matches TRBD2 (6 bases). The CDR3 runs to 15 residues. CDR1 and CDR2 from the germline V gene are MNHEY and SVGAGI. The V gene lost 0 bases and the J gene lost 4 bases, with 9 bases spanning the gap. CDR3 loop: CASSYSAGPTGELFF. CDR3 nucleotide sequence: TGTGCCAGCAGTTACTCTGCGGGGCCCACCGGGGAGCTGTTTTTT.

The count of this clone is one. V gene TRBV15 combines with J gene TRBJ2-1; TRBD1 might be the D (5 bases). CDR3 length: 12 amino acids. Trimming left V 2 bases short and J 8 bases short, with 7 bases between. CDR1 and CDR2 from the germline V gene are LNHNV and YYDKDF (reference sequence). CDR3 in amino acids: CATSRQGDEQFF. CDR3 nucleotides: TGTGCCACCAGCAGACAGGGCGATGAGCAGTTCTTC.

This clone was observed a handful of times. The gene calls are TRBV7-9 and TRBJ1-2; TRBD1 aligns across 8 bases. Germline V CDR1 and CDR2: SEHNR, FQNEAQ (reference sequence). This CDR3 has 16 residues. J gave up 4 bases and V 6 bases, and 13 bases lay outside the gene matches. The CDR3 DNA follows: TGTGCCAGCAGTGGACCCCAGGGGGCCCTAACCTATGGCTACACCTTC. Translation gives CASSGPQGALTYGYTF.

The rearrangement joins TRBV30 to TRBJ1-2, with 10 positions matching TRBD1. J was trimmed by 7 bases and V by 3 bases; bases with no gene match: 8. Germline CDR1 reads GTSNPN; CDR2 reads SVGIG (reference sequence). The length of the CDR3 is 14 residues. The CDR3 loop is CAWSMGTGDLGYTF. DNA of the CDR3: TGTGCCTGGAGCATGGGGACAGGGGATCTTGGCTACACCTTC.

This clone has at least ten counts. The gene calls are TRBV5-1 and TRBJ2-3; D is possibly TRBD2 (5 bases). CDR3 length equals 14 residues. Trimming removed 5 bases from V and 4 bases from J, with 14 bases in between. Germline V gene data show CDR1 as SGHRS and CDR2 as YFSETQ. In DNA, the CDR3 is TGCGCCAGCAGGAGCGAGGGATGGGCAGATACGCAGTATTTT. This codes for CASRSEGWADTQYF.

The chain links TRBV12-5 to TRBJ2-7; TRBD1 matches 9 bases. Per germline, CDR1 LGHNT and CDR2 FRNRAP. The V segment lost 5 bases and the J segment 5 bases; nucleotides outside the gene matches: 7. This CDR3 contains 14 residues. The CDR3 sequence: CASGRVGQGDEQYF. The CDR3 DNA reads as TGTGCTAGTGGTCGCGTGGGACAGGGTGACGAGCAGTACTTC.

This clone turned up a few times. The CDR3 loop reads CASSFEGSSGYTF. The DNA of the CDR3 is TGTGCCAGCAGTTTCGAAGGGAGCTCTGGCTACACCTTC. The chain recombines TRBV27 with TRBJ1-2, with no clear D. Germline V gene lookup returns CDR1 MNHEY and CDR2 SMNVEV (reference sequence). Trimming stripped 3 bases from V and 7 bases from J, with 12 bases between. The CDR3 contains 13 residues.

This rearrangement joins TRBV5-1 to TRBJ2-7; D might be TRBD2 (5 bases). This CDR3 spans 14 amino acids. The germline gives CDR1 SGHRS, CDR2 YFSETQ. V lost 4 bases, J lost 0 bases, and 11 bases lay in between. The CDR3: CASSPWTFSYEQYF. CDR3 coding DNA: TGCGCCAGCAGCCCTTGGACTTTCTCCTACGAGCAGTACTTC.

This clone turned up a few times. The gene calls are TRBV29-1 and TRBJ2-5; D possibly matches TRBD1 or TRBD2 (5 bases each). The J call is doubtful: the DNA matches TRBJ2-7 better. CDR1 and CDR2 (germline): SQVTM, ANQGSEA. This CDR3 contains 12 residues. This CDR3 is CSVELGDYEQYF. The CDR3, as DNA: TGCAGCGTTGAATTGGGGGACTACGAGCAGTACTTC.

V gene TRBV14 combines with J gene TRBJ2-2; tentative D call: TRBD1 (5 bases). The CDR3 extends over 14 amino acids. V shed 5 bases and J shed 1 base, with 8 bases lying between them. The germline V gene encodes CDR1 SGHDN and CDR2 FVKESK. The CDR3 protein is CASSSQENTGELFF. Here the CDR3 DNA reads TGTGCCAGCAGCTCACAGGAGAACACCGGGGAGCTGTTTTTT.

Points on this clone: Other DNA sequences from this sample encode an identical CDR3 as well. This sequence joins TRBV30 and TRBJ1-5; 8 bases fit TRBD1. V gave up 3 bases and J gave up 7 bases; unmatched junction bases: 11. The CDR3 length is 15 residues. Per germline, CDR1 GTSNPN and CDR2 SVGIG (reference sequence). The CDR3 here is CAWSRTGRVGQPQHF. The CDR3 DNA reads as TGTGCCTGGAGCAGGACAGGGCGGGTGGGGCAGCCCCAGCATTTT.

The genes are TRBV30 and TRBJ1-1, with a tentative D call TRBD1 (5 bases). The V and J ends lost 2 bases and 0 bases respectively, with 13 bases between them. This CDR3 spans 15 amino acids. The V gene's germline CDR1 is GTSNPN and CDR2 SVGIG (reference sequence). CDR3 sequence reads: CAWSPVGRMNTEAFF. The CDR3 DNA is TGTGCCTGGAGTCCAGTGGGGCGTATGAACACTGAAGCTTTCTTT.

The chain combines TRBV6-6 with TRBJ2-5, with a possible D match to TRBD2 (6 bases). V shed 7 bases and J shed 1 base, with 16 bases lying between them. This CDR3 is built from 15 residues. Germline CDR1 MNHNY, CDR2 SVGAGI (reference sequence). DNA for the CDR3: TGTGCCAGCACTCTCCTCGGGGGAGTCCAAGAGACCCAGTACTTC. This codes for CASTLLGGVQETQYF.

This clone was detected a few times. The genes are TRBV7-9 and TRBJ2-1; 15 nucleotides align to TRBD2. The CDR3 is 16 residues long. Germline CDR1 reads SEHNR; CDR2 reads FQNEAQ (reference sequence). V trimming: 5 bases; J trimming: 11 bases; junction bases outside the gene matches: 10. CDR3 amino acids: CASSIEPGLAGGKQFF. The CDR3 DNA is TGTGCCAGCAGCATCGAGCCGGGACTAGCGGGGGGAAAGCAGTTCTTC.

This clone was seen a handful of times. CDR3 bases: TGCAGCGTCCAACGACAGGGGCAAGGTGGAAACACCATATATTTT. As protein: CSVQRQGQGGNTIYF. The chain is built from TRBV29-1 and TRBJ1-3; 8 bases fit TRBD1. The CDR3 length is 15 residues. The junction had 10 bases not matched to a gene; V was cut back by 6 bases and J by 3 bases. The germline CDR1 and CDR2 sequences are SQVTM and ANQGSEA.

Note on this clone: The identical CDR3 is also encoded by other nucleotide sequences in the sample. The gene calls are TRBV7-9 and TRBJ1-5; D unclear. Trimming removed 3 bases at V and 7 bases at J, with 7 bases between. Germline assignment: CDR1 SEHNR and CDR2 FQNEAQ (reference sequence). The CDR3 runs 12 residues. CDR3 bases: TGTGCCAGCAGCTTGGGCAGCCAGCCCCAGCATTTT. Its protein product is CASSLGSQPQHF.

In its sample, this clone was seen a few times. CDR3 protein: CASSLGQGLGTEAFF. CDR3 sequence (DNA): TGTGCCAGCAGCTTAGGCCAGGGGCTGGGGACTGAAGCTTTCTTT. The genes are TRBV13 and TRBJ1-1, with D possibly TRBD1 on 6 matching bases. V was cut by 0 bases and J by 5 bases, with 13 bases left in between. The CDR3 is made up of 15 amino acids. The germline CDR1 and CDR2 sequences are PRHDT and FYEKMQ (reference sequence).

This clone was detected a few times. V gene TRBV13 combines with J gene TRBJ2-7; TRBD1 matches at 11 bases. The germline CDR1 and CDR2 sequences are PRHDT and FYEKMQ (reference sequence). This CDR3 is built from 15 residues. J gave up 2 bases and V 5 bases, and 5 bases lay outside the gene matches. The CDR3, as DNA: TGTGCCAGCAGCCTTGGACAGGGGGCAGCCTACGAGCAGTACTTC. Translating it yields CASSLGQGAAYEQYF.

The J gene is TRBJ1-5, the V gene TRBV7-6, with TRBD1 identical over 7 bases. CDR1 is SGHVS, CDR2 FNYEAQ, per germline. J gave up 8 bases and V 1 base, and 2 bases lay outside the gene matches. The CDR3 runs 13 residues. CDR3 protein: CASSLDRGKPQHF. In nucleotides, the CDR3 is TGTGCCAGCAGCTTAGACAGGGGAAAGCCCCAGCATTTT.